The 5 T cell receptor beta chains listed next were all sequenced from one sample in a study of T cells in Graves' hyperthyroidism and ophthalmopathy. Amplified regions were TCR beta CDR3 sequences from RNA transcripts. The study used the HTBI primer set for a first-round RT-PCR of the TCR CDR3. A single record per CDR3 protein comes from TCRdb applying MiXCR to the multiplex PCR reads. The sample shows 280,000 or so distinct CDR3 sequences, 25% to 30% of them seen only once. Sequencing input: blood. Source of these receptors: a man in his forties with Graves' hyperthyroidism that later progressed to Graves' ophthalmopathy.

This clonotype turned up a few times. V is TRBV12-3 or TRBV12-4 and J is TRBJ2-2; the D gene is possibly TRBD1 (6 bases). V was trimmed by 3 bases and J by 3 bases, leaving 8 bases between them. CDR3 length equals 14 residues. CDR3 sequence (DNA): TGTGCCAGCAGTTTGTACAGGGACACCGGGGAGCTGTTTTTT. Protein: CASSLYRDTGELFF.

This clonotype was seen only a few times. This chain links TRBV19 with TRBJ2-5, with 7 bases aligning to TRBD2. With V trimmed by 9 bases and J by 1 base, 5 bases remained unmatched. The length of the CDR3 is 13 residues. Germline lookup yields CDR1 LNHDA and CDR2 SQIVND (reference sequence). CDR3 in amino acids: CASGGRAQETQYF. Here the CDR3 DNA reads TGTGCCAGCGGGGGGAGGGCCCAAGAGACCCAGTACTTC.

This clonotype was seen many times. This rearrangement joins TRBV6-1 to TRBJ1-5; possibly TRBD1 for D (6 bases). The germline V gene has CDR1 MNHNS and CDR2 SASEGT. This CDR3 has 15 amino acids. The V end lost 6 bases, the J end lost 0 bases, and 12 bases lay between the germline ends. The DNA of the CDR3 is TGTGCCAGCAGATCCAGGACAGCTAGCAATCAGCCCCAGCATTTT. It specifies CASRSRTASNQPQHF.

V and J are TRBV9 and TRBJ1-2; D is uncertain. The germline V gene has CDR1 SGDLS and CDR2 YYNGEE. Deletions cut 0 bases from V and 5 bases from J, with 11 bases between. The CDR3 length is 14 residues. This CDR3 reads CASSVVPQQYGYTF. The CDR3 DNA sequence: TGTGCCAGCAGCGTAGTGCCACAGCAGTATGGCTACACCTTC.

This clonotype appeared many times. The chain combines TRBV6-1 with TRBJ1-1; the D is unclear. With 6 bases removed from V and 10 bases from J, the gap between germline ends came to 18 bases. The CDR3 totals 13 residues. Germline V gives CDR1 MNHNS, CDR2 SASEGT. CDR3 in DNA: TGTGCCAGCAGCAACCAAGGGCTGAGTGGAGCTTTCTTT. It specifies CASSNQGLSGAFF.